The sequence of this T cell receptor beta chain was determined in a study of T cells in women clearing cervical HPV infection. Background on the study: Women with histologically confirmed HPV16-related CIN3 or worse, 2 with invasive cancer, served as cases.

Some clones are missing from TCRdb's copy, which holds only in-frame ones; the method was immunoSEQ multiplex PCR. Its listing shows approximately 20,000 clones. The sequence derives from a woman between 18 and 75 years old with a cervical HPV16 infection that either progressed to CIN3+ or cleared (not recorded which). Input material: blood buffy coat.

The CDR3 here is CAIRQGAVTEAFF. The CDR3 DNA, read in part, is TGTGCCATCAGGCAGGGGGCCGTCACTGAA. The rearrangement uses TRBV10-3 and TRBJ1-1, with 8 bases matching TRBD1. The sequenced fragment ends 3 residues before the CDR3 boundary, so the rest is inferred from the germline J gene. This CDR3 spans 13 amino acids. Per germline, CDR1 ENHRY and CDR2 SYGVKD. V lost 6 bases to trimming and J lost 4 bases; unmatched junction nucleotides: 4.